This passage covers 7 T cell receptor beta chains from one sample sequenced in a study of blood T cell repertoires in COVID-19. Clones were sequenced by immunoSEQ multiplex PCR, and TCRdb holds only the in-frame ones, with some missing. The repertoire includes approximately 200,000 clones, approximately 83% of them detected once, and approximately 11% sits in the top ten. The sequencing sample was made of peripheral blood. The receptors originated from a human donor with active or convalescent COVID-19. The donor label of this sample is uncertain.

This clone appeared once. The CDR3 sequence: CASSLQGPGGGTEAFF. The CDR3 DNA sequence: TGTGCCAGCTCACTACAAGGGCCAGGGGGCGGGACTGAAGCTTTCTTT. J is TRBJ1-1 and V is TRBV18, with TRBD1 matching over 8 bases. The CDR3 totals 16 residues. The V gene end was trimmed by 4 bases and the J gene end by 5 bases; junction bases not matched to a gene: 12. Germline V gene data show CDR1 as KGHSH and CDR2 as LQKENI. Based on the CDR3 plus reference TRBV18 and TRBJ1-1, the full variable domain is NAGVMQNPRHLVRRRGQEARLRCSPMKGHSHVYWYRQLPEEGLKFMVYLQKENIIDESGMPKERFSAEFPKEGPSILRIQQVVRGDSAAYFCASSLQGPGGGTEAFFGQGTRLTVV.

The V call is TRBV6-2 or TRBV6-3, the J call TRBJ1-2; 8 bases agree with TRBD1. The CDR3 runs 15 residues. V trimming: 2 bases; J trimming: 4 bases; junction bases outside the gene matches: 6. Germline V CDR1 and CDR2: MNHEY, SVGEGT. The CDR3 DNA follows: TGTGCCAGCAGTTACGCTGGACAGGGTTCCTATGGCTACACCTTC. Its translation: CASSYAGQGSYGYTF.

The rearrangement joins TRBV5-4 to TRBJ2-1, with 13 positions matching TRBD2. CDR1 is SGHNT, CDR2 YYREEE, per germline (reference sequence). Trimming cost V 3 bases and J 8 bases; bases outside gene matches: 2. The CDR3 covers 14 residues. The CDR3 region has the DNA TGTGCCAGCAGCTCACTAGCGGGAGGGTATGAGCAGTTCTTC. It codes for CASSSLAGGYEQFF. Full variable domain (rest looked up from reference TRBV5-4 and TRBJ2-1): ETGVTQSPTHLIKTRGQQVTLRCSSQSGHNTVSWYQQALGQGPQFIFQYYREEENGRGNFPPRFSGLQFPNYSSELNVNALELDDSALYLCASSSLAGGYEQFFGPGTRLTVL.

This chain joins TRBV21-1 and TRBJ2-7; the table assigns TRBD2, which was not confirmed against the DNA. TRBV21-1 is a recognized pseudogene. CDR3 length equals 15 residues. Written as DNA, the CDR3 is TGTGCCAGCACGGCGGGACCACCGAACTCCTACGAGCAGTACTTC. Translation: CASTAGPPNSYEQYF.

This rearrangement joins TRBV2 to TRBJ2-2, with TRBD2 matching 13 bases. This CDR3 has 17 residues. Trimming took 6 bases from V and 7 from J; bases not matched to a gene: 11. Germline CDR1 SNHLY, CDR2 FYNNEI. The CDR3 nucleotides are TGTGCCAGCAGAATAGGACTAGCGGGAGTAAGTGTCGGGGAGCTGTTTTTT. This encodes CASRIGLAGVSVGELFF.

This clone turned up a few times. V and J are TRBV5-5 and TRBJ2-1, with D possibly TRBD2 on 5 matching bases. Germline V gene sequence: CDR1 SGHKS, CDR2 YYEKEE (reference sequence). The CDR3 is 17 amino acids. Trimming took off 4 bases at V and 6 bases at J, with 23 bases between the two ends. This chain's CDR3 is CASSRSSLASRLNEQFF. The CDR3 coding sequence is TGTGCCAGCAGCCGAAGTAGTTTGGCTAGCCGGCTCAATGAGCAGTTCTTC.

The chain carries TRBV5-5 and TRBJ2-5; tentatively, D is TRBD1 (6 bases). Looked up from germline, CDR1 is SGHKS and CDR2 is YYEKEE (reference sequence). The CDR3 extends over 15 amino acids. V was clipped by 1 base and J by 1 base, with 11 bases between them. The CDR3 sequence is CASSLLGGIQETQYF. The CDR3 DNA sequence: TGTGCCAGCAGCTTGTTAGGGGGAATCCAAGAGACCCAGTACTTC.